Each of the 32 T cell receptor beta chains below was sequenced from the same sample in a study of shared T cell receptors in the human thymus. The assay was immunoSEQ multiplex PCR, and TCRdb's table has in-frame clones only and misses some. The sample records about 500,000 clones, 75% to 85% being singletons. These records were also assigned to another study, of human thymus T cells.

Sequencing was carried out using thymocytes. All receptors derive from a boy less than two years old with a congenital heart defect.

The chain recombines TRBV6-6 with TRBJ1-2; TRBD1 matches at 8 bases. This CDR3 comprises 14 residues. After removal of 5 bases from V and 6 bases from J, the junction contained 8 bases not matched to a gene. Germline assignment: CDR1 MNHNY and CDR2 SVGAGI (reference sequence). The DNA of the CDR3 is TGTGCCAGCAGTACAGGGGGTGCGGAGGATGGCTACACCTTC. Translated, it gives CASSTGGAEDGYTF.

The chain couples TRBV7-6 to TRBJ2-1; 11 positions match TRBD2. The CDR3 has 18 residues. Per germline, CDR1 SGHVS and CDR2 FNYEAQ. The V and J ends lost 3 bases and 7 bases, in that order; junction bases with no gene match: 14. This CDR3 reads CASSLSSGRAVLWNEQFF. In nucleotides, the CDR3 is TGTGCCAGCAGCTTGAGTAGCGGGAGGGCCGTTCTTTGGAATGAGCAGTTCTTC. The complete variable domain, with remaining parts taken from reference TRBV7-6 and TRBJ2-1, reads GAGVSQSPRYKVTKRGQDVALRCDPISGHVSLYWYRQALGQGPEFLTYFNYEAQQDKSGLPNDRFSAERPEGSISTLTIQRTEQRDSAMYRCASSLSSGRAVLWNEQFFGPGTRLTVL.

The J gene is TRBJ1-2, the V gene TRBV7-9; a possible D gene is TRBD1 (6 bases). This CDR3 spans 15 amino acids. CDR1 is SEHNR and CDR2 is FQNEAQ in the germline V gene (reference sequence). Trimming left V 2 bases short and J 0 bases short, with 10 bases between. The DNA of the CDR3 is TGTGCCAGCAGCTTAAGAGGACAGTCTAACTATGGCTACACCTTC. As protein: CASSLRGQSNYGYTF.

The rearrangement joins TRBV2 to TRBJ2-2, with a weak D call TRBD1 (6 bases). Deletions cut 7 bases from V and 7 bases from J, with 31 bases between. Per germline, CDR1 SNHLY and CDR2 FYNNEI. The CDR3 contains 19 residues. In nucleotides, the CDR3 is TGTGCCAGCACCTATGCCACCTCCGGGACATTGGTATCGATCGGGGAGCTGTTTTTT. It codes for CASTYATSGTLVSIGELFF.

The chain carries TRBV29-1 and TRBJ2-3, with 7 bases identical to TRBD2. V was pared by 5 bases and J by 4 bases, with 15 bases of the junction left unmatched. This CDR3 comprises 16 residues. The V gene's germline CDR1 is SQVTM and CDR2 ANQGSEA. CDR3 in DNA: TGCAGCGTTTGCAGCGGGACCGGACGTAGGGCAGATACGCAGTATTTT. As protein: CSVCSGTGRRADTQYF.

The chain links TRBV14 to TRBJ2-2; maybe TRBD2 (5 bases). The germline V gene encodes CDR1 SGHDN and CDR2 FVKESK. V was trimmed by 0 bases and J by 5 bases, leaving 16 bases between them. This CDR3 region has 17 residues. This CDR3 is CASSQDRGEKGTGELFF. In DNA form, the CDR3 reads TGTGCCAGCAGCCAAGACCGTGGGGAGAAGGGAACCGGGGAGCTGTTTTTT. The variable domain in full, with the rest retrieved from reference TRBV14 and TRBJ2-2, is EAGVTQFPSHSVIEKGQTVTLRCDPISGHDNLYWYRRVMGKEIKFLLHFVKESKQDESGMPNNRFLAERTGGTYSTLKVQPAELEDSGVYFCASSQDRGEKGTGELFFGEGSRLTVL.

The chain has TRBV27 and TRBJ2-7, with 8 bases matching TRBD1. The CDR3 covers 17 residues. In germline, CDR1 is MNHEY, CDR2 SMNVEV (reference sequence). Unmatched junction bases numbered 20, after V lost 4 bases and J lost 9 bases. The CDR3 protein is CASSSNLTGQAHFRQYF. DNA for the CDR3: TGTGCCAGCAGTTCAAACTTAACGGGACAGGCCCATTTTAGGCAGTACTTC.

The V gene is TRBV7-3, the J gene TRBJ1-1, with D unclear. This CDR3 has 11 residues. Germline CDR1 SGHTA, CDR2 FQGTGA. Trimming stripped 5 bases from V and 7 bases from J, with 8 bases between. DNA of the CDR3: TGTGCCAGCAGCCGTACATATGAAGCTTTCTTT. It specifies CASSRTYEAFF.

The chain uses TRBV4-2 and TRBJ2-3; 9 bases line up with TRBD2. Germline CDR1 is LGHNA and CDR2 is YNFKEQ. There are 18 residues in the CDR3. With 3 bases clipped from V and 2 bases from J, the junction kept 12 bases outside the gene matches. CDR3: CASSHRQREAAPTDTQYF. CDR3 nucleotides: TGTGCCAGCAGCCACAGGCAGCGGGAGGCCGCCCCCACAGATACGCAGTATTTT.

This clone was recorded once. This chain uses TRBV10-1 with TRBJ2-3; the D is unclear. The CDR3 totals 14 residues. V was trimmed by 7 bases and J by 2 bases, leaving 13 bases between them. Germline V gene data show CDR1 as WNHNN and CDR2 as SYGVQD (reference sequence). The DNA of the CDR3 is TGCGCCAGCATACGGCAGGATTCCACAGATACGCAGTATTTT. Its protein is CASIRQDSTDTQYF.

The chain links TRBV25-1 to TRBJ2-3; possibly TRBD2 for D (6 bases). CDR3 length: 14 residues. V was cut by 2 bases and J by 0 bases, with 6 bases left in between. Germline assignment: CDR1 MGHDK and CDR2 SYGVNS. The chain's CDR3 is CASSELASTDTQYF. CDR3 coding DNA: TGTGCCAGCAGTGAACTAGCGAGCACAGATACGCAGTATTTT.

The chain uses TRBV7-2 and TRBJ1-2, with a possible D match to TRBD1 (5 bases). Germline CDR1 is SGHTA and CDR2 is FQGNSA. V lost 5 bases to trimming and J lost 7 bases, with 11 bases between them. This CDR3 has 12 amino acids. CDR3 region: CASSTQGGGYTF. The CDR3 region has the DNA TGTGCCAGCAGCACGCAGGGTGGTGGCTACACCTTC.

This rearrangement joins TRBV4-3 to TRBJ1-2; D is possibly TRBD1 (5 bases). Germline V CDR1 and CDR2: LGHNA, YSLEER. The CDR3 contains 16 residues. V lost 1 base and J lost 5, with 17 bases in between. The CDR3 DNA reads as TGCGCCAGCAGCCAAGGCGGGGACCCCCTTTGGTATGGCTACACCTTC. Its protein is CASSQGGDPLWYGYTF.

This chain links TRBV5-8 with TRBJ2-2, with 8 bases identical to TRBD1. Germline lookup yields CDR1 SGHTS and CDR2 YDEGEE. Trimming cost V 4 bases and J 6 bases; bases outside gene matches: 5. This CDR3 has 14 residues. Here the CDR3 reads CASSGTGDAGELFF. As DNA, the CDR3 is TGTGCCAGCAGCGGGACAGGTGACGCCGGGGAGCTGTTTTTT.

This rearrangement joins TRBV6-1 to TRBJ2-5; maybe TRBD1 (6 bases). Trimming removed 1 base at V and 4 bases at J, with 13 bases between. This CDR3 region has 15 residues. Germline values: CDR1 MNHNS, CDR2 SASEGT. The CDR3 is CASSEDWAGVETQYF. The CDR3 DNA reads as TGTGCCAGCAGTGAAGACTGGGCAGGGGTAGAGACCCAGTACTTC.

The rearrangement uses TRBV7-2 and TRBJ2-2; possible D gene TRBD1, 5 bases. The CDR3 has 15 amino acids. The germline V gene has CDR1 SGHTA and CDR2 FQGNSA. V lost 4 bases and J lost 3, with 12 bases in between. In DNA, the CDR3 is TGTGCCAGCAGCTACAGGTCCCTGGACACCGGGGAGCTGTTTTTT. It specifies CASSYRSLDTGELFF. Full variable domain (missing parts from reference TRBV7-2 and TRBJ2-2): GAGVSQSPSNKVTEKGKDVELRCDPISGHTALYWYRQSLGQGLEFLIYFQGNSAPDKSGLPSDRFSAERTGGSVSTLTIQRTQQEDSAVYLCASSYRSLDTGELFFGEGSRLTVL.

The chain combines TRBV4-2 with TRBJ2-3, with TRBD2 identical over 11 bases. Germline-derived CDR1 and CDR2 are LGHNA and YNFKEQ. Germline trimming cut 0 bases from V and 6 bases from J; bases unmatched to any gene: 11. The CDR3 consists of 18 residues. Here the CDR3 reads CASSQESGTSGLVDTQYF. DNA for the CDR3: TGTGCCAGCAGCCAAGAGTCAGGGACTAGCGGCCTCGTGGATACGCAGTATTTT.

The chain has TRBV29-1 and TRBJ2-5, with a tentative D call TRBD1 (5 bases). Germline V lookup: CDR1 SQVTM, CDR2 ANQGSEA. V dropped 5 bases and J dropped 0 bases, with 16 bases sitting between them. This CDR3 is 15 amino acids long. The CDR3 coding sequence is TGCAGCGTTCAAAAGGACATAAGGTACCAAGAGACCCAGTACTTC. Amino acids: CSVQKDIRYQETQYF.

The chain employs TRBV19 and TRBJ1-1; TRBD1 matches 7 bases. The CDR3 length is 18 residues. Germline lookup yields CDR1 LNHDA and CDR2 SQIVND (reference sequence). V was pared by 1 base and J by 1 base, with 12 bases of the junction left unmatched. CDR3 protein: CASSIGMTGKGQNTEAFF. CDR3 bases: TGTGCCAGTAGTATAGGTATGACAGGGAAGGGGCAGAACACTGAAGCTTTCTTT.

The genes are TRBV19 and TRBJ1-3, with D perhaps matching TRBD1 (5 bases). V was cut by 0 bases and J by 3 bases, with 15 bases left in between. Germline V CDR1 and CDR2: LNHDA, SQIVND (reference sequence). The CDR3 consists of 17 residues. The CDR3 DNA is TGTGCCAGTAGTATAGATCAGCAGGGTTCTAATGGAAACACCATATATTTT. Translated: CASSIDQQGSNGNTIYF. The full variable domain, in which reference TRBV19 and TRBJ1-3 provide the parts outside the CDR3, is DGGITQSPKYLFRKEGQNVTLSCEQNLNHDAMYWYRQDPGQGLRLIYYSQIVNDFQKGDIAEGYSVSREKKESFPLTVTSAQKNPTAFYLCASSIDQQGSNGNTIYFGEGSWLTVV.

V usage is TRBV30 and J usage is TRBJ2-1; perhaps TRBD2 as D (5 bases). Looked up from germline, CDR1 is GTSNPN and CDR2 is SVGIG (reference sequence). V gave up 1 base and J gave up 3 bases, with 10 bases separating them. This CDR3 has 14 amino acids. The CDR3, as DNA: TGTGCCTGGAGTGCGGGGAGAGTCTACAATGAGCAGTTCTTC. Residues: CAWSAGRVYNEQFF.

This chain uses TRBV11-3 with TRBJ2-2, with TRBD1 identical over 7 bases. The CDR3 has 15 residues. Germline CDR1 reads SGHNT; CDR2 reads YENEEA. J lost 3 bases, V lost 3 bases, and 4 bases had no gene match. The chain's CDR3 is CASSFRDRHTGELFF. DNA of the CDR3: TGTGCCAGCAGCTTCCGGGACAGACACACCGGGGAGCTGTTTTTT.

This chain uses TRBV6-1 with TRBJ1-2; tentative D call: TRBD1 (5 bases). V shed 4 bases and J shed 9 bases, with 18 bases lying between them. This CDR3 region has 14 residues. Germline loops: CDR1 MNHNS, CDR2 SASEGT. CDR3 amino acids: CASSVSRGVGSYTF. The DNA for the CDR3 is TGTGCCAGCAGTGTGTCAAGGGGCGTAGGTAGCTACACCTTC.

CDR3 amino acids: CASSYHRDRGPLSTDTQYF. DNA for the CDR3: TGCGCCAGCAGCTATCACCGGGACAGGGGGCCTCTTAGCACAGATACGCAGTATTTT. V and J are TRBV4-1 and TRBJ2-3, with 12 positions matching TRBD1. With V trimmed by 5 bases and J by 0 bases, 12 bases remained unmatched. Germline-derived CDR1 and CDR2 are MGHRA and YSYEKL. The CDR3 is made up of 19 amino acids.

This clone has a handful of counts. The V gene is TRBV7-3, the J gene TRBJ2-5; D is ambiguous. The V gene lost 3 bases and the J gene lost 2 bases, with 7 bases spanning the gap. In germline, CDR1 is SGHTA, CDR2 FQGTGA. The CDR3 consists of 13 residues. This CDR3 reads CASSLREQETQYF. The DNA of the CDR3 is TGTGCCAGCAGCTTGAGAGAACAAGAGACCCAGTACTTC. The complete variable domain, with remaining parts taken from reference TRBV7-3 and TRBJ2-5, reads GAGVSQTPSNKVTEKGKYVELRCDPISGHTALYWYRQSLGQGPEFLIYFQGTGAADDSGLPNDRFFAVRPEGSVSTLKIQRTERGDSAVYLCASSLREQETQYFGPGTRLLVL.

This clone was counted a few times. The CDR3 is CASSGGGEQYF. CDR3 nucleotides: TGTGCCAGCAGTGGTGGGGGGGAGCAGTACTTC. The chain combines TRBV25-1 with TRBJ2-7; D may be TRBD2 (6 bases). The V and J ends lost 4 bases and 7 bases respectively, with 8 bases between them. There are 11 residues in the CDR3. Germline V gene data show CDR1 as MGHDK and CDR2 as SYGVNS.

The chain has TRBV6-4 and TRBJ2-1; 14 positions match TRBD2. Germline assignment: CDR1 MRHNA and CDR2 SNTAGT. The junction had 4 bases not matched to a gene; V was cut back by 3 bases and J by 9 bases. This CDR3 region has 15 residues. The CDR3, as DNA: TGTGCCAGCAGTGAGGGGACTAGCGGGAGTGGTGAGCAGTTCTTC. As protein: CASSEGTSGSGEQFF.

V usage is TRBV1 and J usage is TRBJ2-1; the table calls TRBD2, which could not be checked here. TRBV1 is a known pseudogene. The length of the CDR3 is 16 residues. DNA for the CDR3: TGCACCAGCAGCCCCCCTCCCCGGGGGGCCTACAATGAGCAGTTCTTC. Protein sequence: CTSSPPPRGAYNEQFF.

This clone was seen a handful of times. This rearrangement joins TRBV20-1 to TRBJ2-3; perhaps TRBD2 as D (6 bases). Per the germline V gene, CDR1 is DFQATT and CDR2 is SNEGSKA (reference sequence). This CDR3 contains 11 residues. The CDR3 DNA is TGCTTAGCGGACCTAGGGGATACGCAGTATTTT. Amino acid sequence: CLADLGDTQYF.

The rearrangement uses TRBV11-2 and TRBJ2-2; possibly TRBD2 for D (5 bases). CDR1 and CDR2 (germline): SGHAT, FQNNGV. Trimming stripped 5 bases from V and 5 bases from J, with 24 bases between. CDR3 length: 18 residues. The CDR3 DNA sequence: TGTGCCAGCAGCCCCTTAACATCTTGGAGGAAGGGAACCGGGGAGCTGTTTTTT. Amino acids: CASSPLTSWRKGTGELFF. Variable domain in full (rest from reference TRBV11-2 and TRBJ2-2): EAGVAQSPRYKIIEKRQSVAFWCNPISGHATLYWYQQILGQGPKLLIQFQNNGVVDDSQLPKDRFSAERLKGVDSTLKIQPAKLEDSAVYLCASSPLTSWRKGTGELFFGEGSRLTVL.

With respect to this clone: No DNA is shown, since the ends of the CDR3 on it are uncertain; the CDR3 is the one TCRdb lists. The rearrangement joins TRBV5-1 to TRBJ2-4; TRBD1, the table's D call, lacks a check against the DNA. The CDR3 is 22 residues long, ends included. Germline values: CDR1 SGHRS, CDR2 YFSETQ. The CDR3 spells CASSLGADKNIQYFGAGDIQYF.

The chain has TRBV28 and TRBJ2-1, with 7 bases identical to TRBD2. Germline V CDR1 and CDR2: MDHEN, SYDVKM. CDR3 length equals 14 residues. The V segment lost 6 bases and the J segment 3 bases; nucleotides outside the gene matches: 5. Here the CDR3 reads CASSWTRNYNEQFF. The CDR3, as DNA: TGTGCCAGCAGCTGGACTAGAAACTACAATGAGCAGTTCTTC.